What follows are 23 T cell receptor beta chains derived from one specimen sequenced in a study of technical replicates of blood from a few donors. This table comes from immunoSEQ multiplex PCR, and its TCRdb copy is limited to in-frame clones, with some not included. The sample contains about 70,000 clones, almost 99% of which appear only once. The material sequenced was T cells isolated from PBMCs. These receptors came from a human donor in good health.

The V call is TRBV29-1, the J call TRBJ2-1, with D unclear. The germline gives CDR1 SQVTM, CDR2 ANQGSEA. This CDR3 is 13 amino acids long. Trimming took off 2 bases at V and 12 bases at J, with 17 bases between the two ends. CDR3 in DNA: TGCAGCGTTGAATCAACTGTTGAGGTTAGGCAGTTCTTC. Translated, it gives CSVESTVEVRQFF.

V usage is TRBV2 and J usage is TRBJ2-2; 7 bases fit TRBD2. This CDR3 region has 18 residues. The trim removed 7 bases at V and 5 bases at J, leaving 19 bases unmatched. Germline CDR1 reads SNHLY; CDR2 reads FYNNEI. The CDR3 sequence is CASIPAGLRPGETGELFF. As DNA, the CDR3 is TGTGCCAGCATTCCAGCGGGGCTACGCCCTGGGGAGACCGGGGAGCTGTTTTTT.

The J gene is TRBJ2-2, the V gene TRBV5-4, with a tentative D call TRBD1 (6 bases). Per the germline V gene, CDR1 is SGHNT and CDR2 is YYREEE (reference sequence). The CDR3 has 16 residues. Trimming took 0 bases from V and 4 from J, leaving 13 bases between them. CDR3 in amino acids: CASSLGRGLSTGELFF. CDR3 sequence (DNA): TGTGCCAGCAGCTTGGGCAGGGGCCTATCCACCGGGGAGCTGTTTTTT.

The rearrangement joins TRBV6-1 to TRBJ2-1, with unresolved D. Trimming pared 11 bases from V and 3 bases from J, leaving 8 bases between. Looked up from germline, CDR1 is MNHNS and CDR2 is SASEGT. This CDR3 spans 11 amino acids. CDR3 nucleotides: TGTGCCGCGGCTATCTACAATGAGCAGTTCTTC. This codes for CAAAIYNEQFF.

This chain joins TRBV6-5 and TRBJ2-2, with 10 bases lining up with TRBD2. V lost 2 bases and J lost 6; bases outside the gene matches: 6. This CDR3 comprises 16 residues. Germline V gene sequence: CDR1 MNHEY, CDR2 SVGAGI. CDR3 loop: CASSYALAGISGELFF. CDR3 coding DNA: TGTGCCAGCAGTTACGCACTAGCGGGAATCTCCGGGGAGCTGTTTTTT.

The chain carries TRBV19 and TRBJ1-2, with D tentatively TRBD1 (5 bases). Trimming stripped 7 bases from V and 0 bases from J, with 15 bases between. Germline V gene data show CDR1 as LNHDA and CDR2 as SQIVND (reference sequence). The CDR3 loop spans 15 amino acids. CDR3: CASTTSTGANYGYTF. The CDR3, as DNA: TGTGCCAGTACCACCTCGACGGGGGCTAACTATGGCTACACCTTC.

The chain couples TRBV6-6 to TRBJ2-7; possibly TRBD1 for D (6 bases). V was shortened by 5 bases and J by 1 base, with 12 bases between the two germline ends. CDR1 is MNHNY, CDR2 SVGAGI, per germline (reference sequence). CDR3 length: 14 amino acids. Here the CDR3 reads CASSPAGDSYEQYF. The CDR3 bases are TGTGCCAGCAGTCCCGCAGGGGATTCCTACGAGCAGTACTTC.

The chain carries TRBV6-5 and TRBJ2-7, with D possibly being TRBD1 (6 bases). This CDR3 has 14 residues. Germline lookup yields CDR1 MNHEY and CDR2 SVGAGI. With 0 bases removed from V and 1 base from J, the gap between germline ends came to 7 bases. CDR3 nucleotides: TGTGCCAGCAGTTACTCCGGACAGTCCTACGAGCAGTACTTC. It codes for CASSYSGQSYEQYF.

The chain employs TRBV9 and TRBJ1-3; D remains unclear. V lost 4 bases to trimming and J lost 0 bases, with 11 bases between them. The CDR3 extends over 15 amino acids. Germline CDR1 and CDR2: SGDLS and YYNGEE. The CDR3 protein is CASSPEGFSGNTIYF. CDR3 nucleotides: TGTGCCAGCAGCCCCGAGGGTTTCTCTGGAAACACCATATATTTT.

CDR3 DNA: TGTGCCAGCAGCTTACCGGGAGAAGAGCAGTACTTC. This translates into CASSLPGEEQYF. The V call is TRBV7-8, the J call TRBJ2-7; possibly TRBD2 for D (6 bases). Germline-derived CDR1 and CDR2 are SGHVS and FQNEAQ. This CDR3 spans 12 amino acids. V lost 2 bases and J 7 bases, leaving 9 bases between the germline ends. Full variable domain (missing parts from reference TRBV7-8 and TRBJ2-7): GAGVSQSPRYKVAKRGQDVALRCDPISGHVSLFWYQQALGQGPEFLTYFQNEAQLDKSGLPSDRFFAERPEGSVSTLKIQRTQQEDSAVYLCASSLPGEEQYFGPGTRLTVT.

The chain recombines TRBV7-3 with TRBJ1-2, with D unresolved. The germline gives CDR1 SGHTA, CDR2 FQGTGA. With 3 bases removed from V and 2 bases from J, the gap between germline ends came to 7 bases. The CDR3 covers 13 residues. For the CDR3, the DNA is TGTGCCAGCAGCTTTGACGGGAACTATGGCTACACCTTC. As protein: CASSFDGNYGYTF.

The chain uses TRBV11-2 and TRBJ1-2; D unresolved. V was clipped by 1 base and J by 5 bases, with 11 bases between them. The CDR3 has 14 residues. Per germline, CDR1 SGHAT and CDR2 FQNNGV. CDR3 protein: CASSLGRRGYGYTF. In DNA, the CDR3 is TGTGCCAGCAGCTTAGGTCGGAGAGGTTATGGCTACACCTTC.

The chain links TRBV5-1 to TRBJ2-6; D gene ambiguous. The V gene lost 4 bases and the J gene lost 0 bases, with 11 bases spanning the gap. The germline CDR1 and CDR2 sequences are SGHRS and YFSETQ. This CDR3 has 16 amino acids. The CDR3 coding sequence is TGCGCCAGCAGCGCCTCAGAGGTCTCTGGGGCCAACGTCCTGACTTTC. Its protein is CASSASEVSGANVLTF.

The DNA of the CDR3 is TGTGCCTGGAGCGGGGGGCTTAGCGGACAGTACTTC. Its translation is CAWSGGLSGQYF. This chain links TRBV30 with TRBJ2-7, with D tentatively TRBD2 (7 bases). V lost 3 bases to trimming and J lost 10 bases, with 16 bases between them. This CDR3 has 12 amino acids. Germline V lookup: CDR1 GTSNPN, CDR2 SVGIG (reference sequence). The full variable domain, with the rest looked up from reference TRBV30 and TRBJ2-7, is SQTIHQWPATLVQPVGSPLSLECTVEGTSNPNLYWYRQAAGRGLQLLFYSVGIGQISSEVPQNLSASRPQDRQFILSSKKLLLSDSGFYLCAWSGGLSGQYFGPGTRLTVT.

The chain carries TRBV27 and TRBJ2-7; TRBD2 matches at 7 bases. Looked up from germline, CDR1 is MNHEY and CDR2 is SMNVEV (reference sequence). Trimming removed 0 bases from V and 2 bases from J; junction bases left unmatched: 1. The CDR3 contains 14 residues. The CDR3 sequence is CASSLSSGAYEQYF. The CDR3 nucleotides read TGTGCCAGCAGTTTATCGAGCGGGGCCTACGAGCAGTACTTC.

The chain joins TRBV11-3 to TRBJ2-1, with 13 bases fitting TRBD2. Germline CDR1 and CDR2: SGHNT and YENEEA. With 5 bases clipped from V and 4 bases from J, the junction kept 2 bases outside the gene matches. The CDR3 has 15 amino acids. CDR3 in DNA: TGTGCCAGCAGCAGACTAGCGGGGGGATACAATGAGCAGTTCTTC. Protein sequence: CASSRLAGGYNEQFF. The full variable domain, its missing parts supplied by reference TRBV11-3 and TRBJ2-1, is EAGVVQSPRYKIIEKKQPVAFWCNPISGHNTLYWYLQNLGQGPELLIRYENEEAVDDSQLPKDRFSAERLKGVDSTLKIQPAELGDSAVYLCASSRLAGGYNEQFFGPGTRLTVL.

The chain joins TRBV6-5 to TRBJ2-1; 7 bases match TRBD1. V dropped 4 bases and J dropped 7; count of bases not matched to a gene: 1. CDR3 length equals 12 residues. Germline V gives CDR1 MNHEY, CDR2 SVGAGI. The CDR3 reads CASSWTGNEQFF. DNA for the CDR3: TGTGCCAGCAGTTGGACAGGAAATGAGCAGTTCTTC.

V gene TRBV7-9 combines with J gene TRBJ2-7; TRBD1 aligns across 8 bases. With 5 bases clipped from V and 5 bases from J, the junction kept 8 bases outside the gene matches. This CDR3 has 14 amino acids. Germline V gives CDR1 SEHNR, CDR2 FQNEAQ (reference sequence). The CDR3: CASSPWTGSDEQYF. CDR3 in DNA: TGTGCCAGCAGCCCATGGACAGGGAGCGACGAGCAGTACTTC.

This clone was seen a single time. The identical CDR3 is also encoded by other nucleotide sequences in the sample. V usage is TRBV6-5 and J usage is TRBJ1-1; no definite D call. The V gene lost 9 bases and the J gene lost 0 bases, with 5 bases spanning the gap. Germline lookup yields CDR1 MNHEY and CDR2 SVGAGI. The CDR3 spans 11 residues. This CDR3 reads CASRVNTEAFF. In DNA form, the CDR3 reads TGTGCCAGTCGGGTGAACACTGAAGCTTTCTTT.

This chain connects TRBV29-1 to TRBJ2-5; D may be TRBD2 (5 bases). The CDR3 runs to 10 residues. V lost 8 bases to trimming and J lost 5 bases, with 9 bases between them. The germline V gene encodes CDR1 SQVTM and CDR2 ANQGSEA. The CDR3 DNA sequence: TGCAGCCTTGGGGAGGAGACCCAGTACTTC. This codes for CSLGEETQYF.

CDR3 residues: CAMGADRGKIGGANVLTF. The CDR3 bases are TGTGCCATGGGCGCAGACAGGGGTAAAATAGGCGGGGCCAACGTCCTGACTTTC. The V call is TRBV10-3, the J call TRBJ2-6; TRBD1 matches at 8 bases. V lost 9 bases and J lost 4; bases outside the gene matches: 17. The CDR3 has 18 amino acids. Germline CDR1 reads ENHRY; CDR2 reads SYGVKD.

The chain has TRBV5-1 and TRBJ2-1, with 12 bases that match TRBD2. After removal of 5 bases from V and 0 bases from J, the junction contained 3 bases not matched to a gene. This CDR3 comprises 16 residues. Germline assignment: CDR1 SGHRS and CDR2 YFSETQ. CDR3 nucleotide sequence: TGCGCCAGCAGATTGACTAGCGGGGGCTCCTACAATGAGCAGTTCTTC. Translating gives CASRLTSGGSYNEQFF.

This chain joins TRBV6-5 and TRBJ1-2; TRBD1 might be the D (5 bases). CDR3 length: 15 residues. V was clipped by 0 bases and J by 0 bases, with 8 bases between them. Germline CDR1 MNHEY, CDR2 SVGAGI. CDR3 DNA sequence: TGTGCCAGCAGTTACTCGTCAGGGTCTAACTATGGCTACACCTTC. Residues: CASSYSSGSNYGYTF.